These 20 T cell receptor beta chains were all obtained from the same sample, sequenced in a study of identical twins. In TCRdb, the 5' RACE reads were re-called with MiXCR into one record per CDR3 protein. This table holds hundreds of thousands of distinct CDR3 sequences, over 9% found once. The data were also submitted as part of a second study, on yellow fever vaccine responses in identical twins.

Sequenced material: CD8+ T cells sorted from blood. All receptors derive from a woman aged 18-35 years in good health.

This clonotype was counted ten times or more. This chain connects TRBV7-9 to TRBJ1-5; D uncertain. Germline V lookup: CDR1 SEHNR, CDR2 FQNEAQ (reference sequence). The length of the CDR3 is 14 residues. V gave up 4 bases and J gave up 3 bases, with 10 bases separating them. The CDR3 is CASSSDGYNQPQHF. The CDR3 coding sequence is TGTGCCAGCAGCTCTGACGGGTACAATCAGCCCCAGCATTTT.

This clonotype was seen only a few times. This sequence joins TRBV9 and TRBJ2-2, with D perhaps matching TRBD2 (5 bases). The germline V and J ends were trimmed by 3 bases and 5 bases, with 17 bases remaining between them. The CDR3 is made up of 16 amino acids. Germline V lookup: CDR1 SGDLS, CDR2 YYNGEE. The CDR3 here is CASSGAETGWTGELFF. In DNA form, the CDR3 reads TGTGCCAGCAGCGGAGCCGAGACGGGATGGACCGGGGAGCTGTTTTTT.

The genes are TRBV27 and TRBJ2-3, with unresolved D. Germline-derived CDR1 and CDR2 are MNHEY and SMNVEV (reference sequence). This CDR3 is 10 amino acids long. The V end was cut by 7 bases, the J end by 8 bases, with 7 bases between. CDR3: CASNLPTQYF. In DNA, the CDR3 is TGTGCCAGCAATCTTCCTACGCAGTATTTT.

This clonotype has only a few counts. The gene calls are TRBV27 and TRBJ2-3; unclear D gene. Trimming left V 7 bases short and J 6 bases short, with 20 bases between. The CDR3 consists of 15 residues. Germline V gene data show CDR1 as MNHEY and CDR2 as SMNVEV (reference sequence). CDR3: CASNPEHSSSDTQYF. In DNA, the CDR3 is TGTGCCAGCAACCCCGAGCACAGTTCCTCCGATACGCAGTATTTT.

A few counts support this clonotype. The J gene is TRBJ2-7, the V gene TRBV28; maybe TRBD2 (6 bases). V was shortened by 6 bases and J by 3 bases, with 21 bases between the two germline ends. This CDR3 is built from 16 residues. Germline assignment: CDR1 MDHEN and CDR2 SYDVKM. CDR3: CASRYSRRDPLYEQYF. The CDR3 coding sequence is TGTGCCAGCAGGTATAGTCGGCGGGACCCTCTCTACGAGCAGTACTTC.

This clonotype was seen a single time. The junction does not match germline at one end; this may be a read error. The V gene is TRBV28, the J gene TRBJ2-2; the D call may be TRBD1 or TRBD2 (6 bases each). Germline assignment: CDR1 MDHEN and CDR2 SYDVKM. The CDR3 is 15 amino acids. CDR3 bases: TGTGCCAGCGAAGGGGGGTTGGAAAACACCGGGGAGCTGGTTTTT. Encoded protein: CASEGGLENTGELVF.

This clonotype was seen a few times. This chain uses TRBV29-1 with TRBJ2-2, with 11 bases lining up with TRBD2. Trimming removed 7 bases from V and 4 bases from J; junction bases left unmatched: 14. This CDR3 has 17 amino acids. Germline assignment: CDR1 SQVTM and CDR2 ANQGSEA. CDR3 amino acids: CSALLVVAGGSTGELFF. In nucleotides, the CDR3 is TGCAGCGCCCTTTTGGTGGTAGCGGGGGGGTCCACCGGGGAGCTGTTTTTT.

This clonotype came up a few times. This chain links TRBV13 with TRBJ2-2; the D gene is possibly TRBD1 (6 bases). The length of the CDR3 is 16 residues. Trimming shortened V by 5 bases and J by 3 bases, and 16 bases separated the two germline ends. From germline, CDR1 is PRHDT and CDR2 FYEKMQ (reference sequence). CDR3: CASSPGTLEDTGELFF. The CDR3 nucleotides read TGTGCCAGCAGCCCCGGGACACTGGAGGACACCGGGGAGCTGTTTTTT.

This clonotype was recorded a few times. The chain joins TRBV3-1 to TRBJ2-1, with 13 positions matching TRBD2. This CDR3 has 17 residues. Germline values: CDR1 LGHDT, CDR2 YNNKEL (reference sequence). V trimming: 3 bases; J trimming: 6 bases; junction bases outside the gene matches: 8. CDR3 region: CASSQGLAGPPGNEQFF. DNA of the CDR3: TGTGCCAGCAGCCAGGGACTAGCGGGGCCCCCTGGCAATGAGCAGTTCTTC.

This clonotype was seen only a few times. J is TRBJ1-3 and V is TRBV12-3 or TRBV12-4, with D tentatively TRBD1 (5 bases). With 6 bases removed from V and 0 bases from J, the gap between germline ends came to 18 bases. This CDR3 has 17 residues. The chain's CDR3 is CASSRPWGGLSGNTIYF. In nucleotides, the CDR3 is TGTGCCAGCAGCCGGCCTTGGGGGGGACTCTCTGGAAACACCATATATTTT.

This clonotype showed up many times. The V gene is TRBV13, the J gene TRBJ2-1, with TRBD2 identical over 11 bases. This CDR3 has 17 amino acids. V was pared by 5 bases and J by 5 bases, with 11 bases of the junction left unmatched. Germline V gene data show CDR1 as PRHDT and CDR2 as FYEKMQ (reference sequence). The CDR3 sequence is CASSLTLLAGANNEQFF. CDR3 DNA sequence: TGTGCCAGCAGCCTTACCCTACTAGCGGGAGCTAACAATGAGCAGTTCTTC.

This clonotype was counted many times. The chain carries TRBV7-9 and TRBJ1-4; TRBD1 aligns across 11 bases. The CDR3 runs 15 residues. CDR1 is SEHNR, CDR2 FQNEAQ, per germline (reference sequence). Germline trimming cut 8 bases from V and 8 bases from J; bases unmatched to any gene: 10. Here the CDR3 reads CASEPGTGGDEKLFF. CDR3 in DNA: TGTGCCAGCGAACCCGGGACAGGGGGTGACGAAAAACTGTTTTTT.

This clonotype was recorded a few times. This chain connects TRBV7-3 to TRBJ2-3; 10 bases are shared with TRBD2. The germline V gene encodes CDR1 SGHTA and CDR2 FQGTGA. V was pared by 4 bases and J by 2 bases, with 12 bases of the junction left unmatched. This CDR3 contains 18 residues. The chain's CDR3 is CASSSEFLLAGNTDTQYF. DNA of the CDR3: TGTGCCAGCAGCTCCGAATTCCTACTAGCGGGAAACACAGATACGCAGTATTTT.

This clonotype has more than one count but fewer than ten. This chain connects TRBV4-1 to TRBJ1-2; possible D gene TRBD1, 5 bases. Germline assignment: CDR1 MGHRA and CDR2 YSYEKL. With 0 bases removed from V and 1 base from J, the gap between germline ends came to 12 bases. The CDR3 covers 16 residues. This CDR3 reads CASSQDPAGFNYGYTF. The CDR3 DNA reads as TGCGCCAGCAGCCAAGATCCCGCAGGGTTTAACTATGGCTACACCTTC.

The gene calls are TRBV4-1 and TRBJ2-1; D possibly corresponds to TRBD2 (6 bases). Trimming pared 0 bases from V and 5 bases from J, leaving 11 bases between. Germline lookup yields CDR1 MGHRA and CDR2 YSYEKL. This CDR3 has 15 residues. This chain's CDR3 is CASSQDRGLNNEQFF. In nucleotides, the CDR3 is TGCGCCAGCAGCCAAGATCGGGGACTCAACAATGAGCAGTTCTTC.

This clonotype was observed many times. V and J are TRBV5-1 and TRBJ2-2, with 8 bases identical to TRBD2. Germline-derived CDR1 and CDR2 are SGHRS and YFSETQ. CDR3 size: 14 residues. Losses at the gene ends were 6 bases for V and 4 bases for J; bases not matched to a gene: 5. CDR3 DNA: TGCGCCAGCACGGGGACTAGAGGCACCGGGGAGCTGTTTTTT. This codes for CASTGTRGTGELFF.

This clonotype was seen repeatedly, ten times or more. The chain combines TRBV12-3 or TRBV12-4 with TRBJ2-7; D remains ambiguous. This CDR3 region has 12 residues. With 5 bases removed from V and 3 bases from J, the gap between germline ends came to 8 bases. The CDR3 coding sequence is TGTGCCAGCAGTCCTAAGTTCTACGAGCAGTACTTC. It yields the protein CASSPKFYEQYF.

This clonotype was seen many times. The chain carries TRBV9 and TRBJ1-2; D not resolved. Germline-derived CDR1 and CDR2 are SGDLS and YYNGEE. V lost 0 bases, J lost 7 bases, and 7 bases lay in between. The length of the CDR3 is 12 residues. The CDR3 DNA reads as TGTGCCAGCAGCGTAGATTTGGGTGGCTACACCTTC. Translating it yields CASSVDLGGYTF.

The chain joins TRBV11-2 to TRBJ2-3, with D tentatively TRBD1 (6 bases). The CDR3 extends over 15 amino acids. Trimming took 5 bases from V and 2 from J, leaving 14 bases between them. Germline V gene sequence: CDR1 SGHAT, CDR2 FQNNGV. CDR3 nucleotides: TGTGCCAGCAGCCCTACAGGGCCCTACACAGATACGCAGTATTTT. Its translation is CASSPTGPYTDTQYF.

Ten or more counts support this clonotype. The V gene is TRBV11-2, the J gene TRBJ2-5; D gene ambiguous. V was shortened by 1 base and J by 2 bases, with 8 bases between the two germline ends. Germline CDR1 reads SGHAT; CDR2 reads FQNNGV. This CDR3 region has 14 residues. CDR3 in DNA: TGTGCCAGCAGCTTAGGGCAGGCTCAAGAGACCCAGTACTTC. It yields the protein CASSLGQAQETQYF.